This TCR beta chain was obtained from a study of blood T cell repertoires in COVID-19. Study-wide context: Acute and convalescent COVID-19 samples came from the United States, Italy and Spain. T cells, B-cell-depleted T cells, or PBMCs supplied cDNA or gDNA.

The CDR3 has 13 residues. V was shortened by 5 bases and J by 5 bases, with 12 bases between the two germline ends. Germline V gives CDR1 MDHEN, CDR2 SYDVKM. Original data processing: Reference gene primer amplification yielded estimated nucleated cell counts. Only in-frame clones appear in the TCRdb table, and some are missing; sequencing was by immunoSEQ multiplex PCR. V and J calls and clone size are given by that table; D and trimming were obtained from the DNA. Here the sample spans some 99,000 clones, about 90% being singletons. The sequenced sample was peripheral blood. The origin of this receptor is a man between 65 and 85 years old with acute or convalescent COVID-19. This chain uses TRBV28 with TRBJ1-2; D is possibly TRBD1 (5 bases). The CDR3 protein is CASSGGGLYGYTF. The CDR3 DNA reads TGTGCCAGCAGTGGGGGGGGATTGTATGGCTACACCTTC.